The 24 T cell receptor beta chains reported below all come from one sample, sequenced in a study of CD8 T cells in ankylosing spondylitis. One entry per CDR3 protein results from TCRdb running MiXCR on the 5' RACE reads. Among around 230,000 distinct CDR3 sequences listed, around 7.8% were seen once. The specimen was blood, either unsorted or a sorted T cell fraction (not recorded which). These TCRs come from a male donor with ankylosing spondylitis or in good health (not recorded which).

Concerning this clonotype: A much larger clone sits a single nucleotide away, making a read error possible. V usage is TRBV20-1 and J usage is TRBJ1-3; D not resolved. The V and J ends lost 4 bases and 4 bases respectively, with 8 bases between them. The CDR3 consists of 12 residues. From germline, CDR1 is DFQATT and CDR2 SNEGSKA (reference sequence). The CDR3: CSAIADGNTIYF. The CDR3 bases are TGCAGTGCTATAGCAGACGGAAACACCATATATTTT.

This clonotype has at least ten counts. This rearrangement joins TRBV5-1 to TRBJ2-5; tentative D call: TRBD2 (5 bases). The CDR3 has 15 residues. The germline CDR1 and CDR2 sequences are SGHRS and YFSETQ. Trimming pared 0 bases from V and 5 bases from J, leaving 14 bases between. CDR3 sequence reads: CASSLAGNPEETQYF. CDR3 coding DNA: TGCGCCAGCAGCTTGGCCGGGAACCCGGAGGAGACCCAGTACTTC.

This clonotype was observed a few times. The chain is built from TRBV4-2 and TRBJ1-4; D unclear. Looked up from germline, CDR1 is LGHNA and CDR2 is YNFKEQ. V shed 1 base and J shed 7 bases, with 13 bases lying between them. The CDR3 is 15 residues long. CDR3: CASSQARSKAEKLFF. For the CDR3, the DNA is TGTGCCAGCAGCCAAGCCCGATCAAAGGCTGAAAAACTGTTTTTT.

In this sample, this clonotype turned up a few times. V gene TRBV7-2 combines with J gene TRBJ1-2; D remains ambiguous. V lost 5 bases, J lost 14 bases, and 15 bases lay in between. Germline assignment: CDR1 SGHTA and CDR2 FQGNSA. The CDR3 covers 11 residues. The CDR3 DNA is TGTGCCAGCAGCCCCGGGCCTCGTCTAACCTTC. As protein: CASSPGPRLTF.

The genes are TRBV6-2 or TRBV6-3 and TRBJ2-7; D ambiguous. The CDR3 runs 12 residues. The V gene lost 11 bases and the J gene lost 6 bases, with 17 bases spanning the gap. Germline V gene data show CDR1 as MNHEY and CDR2 as SVGEGT. This CDR3 reads CASRSYISEQYF. In nucleotides, the CDR3 is TGTGCCTCAAGGTCGTACATTTCCGAGCAGTACTTC.

The sample holds many counts of this clonotype. The chain uses TRBV29-1 and TRBJ2-6; D gene unclear. V was shortened by 6 bases and J by 2 bases, with 8 bases between the two germline ends. Per the germline V gene, CDR1 is SQVTM and CDR2 is ANQGSEA. The CDR3 loop spans 13 amino acids. CDR3 protein: CSVLPPGANVLTF. CDR3 bases: TGCAGCGTCCTTCCCCCTGGGGCCAACGTCCTGACTTTC.

This clonotype was seen a few times. This sequence joins TRBV7-2 and TRBJ2-5; 8 bases fit TRBD1. The CDR3 length is 13 residues. CDR1 is SGHTA and CDR2 is FQGNSA in the germline V gene. V shed 5 bases, J shed 2 bases, and the junction held 1 base outside the gene matches. The DNA of the CDR3 is TGTGCCAGCAGCCGACAGGGGCAAGAGACCCAGTACTTC. Its protein is CASSRQGQETQYF. The full variable domain, with the rest looked up from reference TRBV7-2 and TRBJ2-5, is GAGVSQSPSNKVTEKGKDVELRCDPISGHTALYWYRQSLGQGLEFLIYFQGNSAPDKSGLPSDRFSAERTGGSVSTLTIQRTQQEDSAVYLCASSRQGQETQYFGPGTRLLVL.

This chain uses TRBV10-3 with TRBJ2-3, with 10 bases lining up with TRBD2. Per germline, CDR1 ENHRY and CDR2 SYGVKD. This CDR3 is built from 18 residues. V shed 2 bases, J shed 1 base, and the junction held 9 bases outside the gene matches. The CDR3 loop is CAISEERGGLRGTDTQYF. The CDR3 bases are TGTGCCATCAGTGAGGAGCGGGGGGGGCTCCGTGGCACAGATACGCAGTATTTT.

Comment on this clonotype: A much larger clone differs from this one at a single base, so this may be a read error. V is TRBV12-3 or TRBV12-4 and J is TRBJ1-2; no clear D. The CDR3 sequence is 9 residues long. Here the CDR3 DNA reads TGTGCCAGCGGGAATGGCTCCACCTTC. Its translation is CASGNGSTF.

Ten or more counts support this clonotype. The CDR3 loop reads CSVDRAGRNEQFF. In nucleotides, the CDR3 is TGCAGCGTTGATAGGGCGGGACGGAATGAGCAGTTCTTC. The chain recombines TRBV29-1 with TRBJ2-1, with D perhaps TRBD2 (6 bases). V lost 3 bases and J 7 bases, leaving 13 bases between the germline ends. The CDR3 is 13 residues long. CDR1 is SQVTM, CDR2 ANQGSEA, per germline.

At least ten counts were recorded for this clonotype. The V and J genes are TRBV29-1 and TRBJ2-1; 9 bases fit TRBD2. V lost 4 bases, J lost 6 bases, and 7 bases stayed unmatched. The length of the CDR3 is 14 residues. Germline loops: CDR1 SQVTM, CDR2 ANQGSEA. The DNA of the CDR3 is TGCAGCGTTGCGGGCCTAGCGGGATCCAATGAGCAGTTCTTC. Protein: CSVAGLAGSNEQFF.

This clonotype has just a few counts. The chain carries TRBV12-3 or TRBV12-4 and TRBJ2-3, with a tentative D call TRBD1 (6 bases). This CDR3 has 15 amino acids. The V end lost 3 bases, the J end lost 0 bases, and 10 bases lay between the germline ends. The CDR3 DNA reads as TGTGCCAGCAGTTTCCCAGGGGCTAGCACAGATACGCAGTATTTT. It yields the protein CASSFPGASTDTQYF.

This clonotype occurred many times. The rearrangement uses TRBV12-3 or TRBV12-4 and TRBJ2-5, with D perhaps matching TRBD1 (5 bases). Trimming stripped 5 bases from V and 0 bases from J, with 7 bases between. The CDR3 consists of 13 residues. The CDR3 region is CASSDRNQETQYF. For the CDR3, the DNA is TGTGCCAGCAGTGACAGAAACCAAGAGACCCAGTACTTC.

V gene TRBV3-1 combines with J gene TRBJ2-5, with 7 bases fitting TRBD2. There are 14 residues in the CDR3. Germline V gene lookup returns CDR1 LGHDT and CDR2 YNNKEL (reference sequence). The V gene end was trimmed by 6 bases and the J gene end by 8 bases; junction bases not matched to a gene: 12. CDR3 in amino acids: CASRPLATGGTQYF. The CDR3 coding sequence is TGTGCCAGCAGACCGCTAGCGACGGGGGGAACCCAGTACTTC.

This clonotype showed up many times. This chain connects TRBV6-1 to TRBJ1-1; possible D gene TRBD1, 5 bases. With 6 bases removed from V and 4 bases from J, the gap between germline ends came to 21 bases. This CDR3 has 16 amino acids. Germline V gene sequence: CDR1 MNHNS, CDR2 SASEGT. As DNA, the CDR3 is TGTGCCAGCAGACCCCCTCGGGACGATTCGGGCACTGAAGCTTTCTTT. Amino acid sequence: CASRPPRDDSGTEAFF.

This clonotype has a count of ten or more. The rearrangement joins TRBV18 to TRBJ2-2; no reliable D call. The CDR3 totals 11 residues. Germline V gene data show CDR1 as KGHSH and CDR2 as LQKENI. Trimming removed 3 bases at V and 9 bases at J, with 5 bases between. Here the CDR3 reads CASSPERELFF. The CDR3, as DNA: TGTGCCAGCTCACCGGAGAGGGAGCTGTTTTTT.

This clonotype showed up many times. This chain links TRBV5-5 with TRBJ2-1, with 9 nucleotides matching TRBD2. V dropped 1 base and J dropped 8; count of bases not matched to a gene: 4. This CDR3 has 14 amino acids. Germline CDR1 is SGHKS and CDR2 is YYEKEE (reference sequence). The DNA of the CDR3 is TGTGCCAGCAGCTTGATAGCGGGAGCGCATGAGCAGTTCTTC. Translated: CASSLIAGAHEQFF.

This clonotype appeared many times. The genes are TRBV9 and TRBJ1-1, with 7 bases aligning to TRBD1. J was trimmed by 2 bases and V by 3 bases; bases with no gene match: 10. The CDR3 is 16 amino acids. Per the germline V gene, CDR1 is SGDLS and CDR2 is YYNGEE. The CDR3 here is CASSAGAGGRNTEAFF. The CDR3 DNA reads TGTGCCAGCAGCGCTGGGGCAGGGGGTAGAAACACTGAAGCTTTCTTT.

The V call is TRBV3-1, the J call TRBJ2-2, with 7 bases that match TRBD1. In germline, CDR1 is LGHDT, CDR2 YNNKEL (reference sequence). V was clipped by 3 bases and J by 1 base; unmatched bases: 5. CDR3 length equals 16 residues. DNA for the CDR3: TGTGCCAGCAGCCAGGCGCGGACAGGGAACACCGGGGAGCTGTTTTTT. Encoded protein: CASSQARTGNTGELFF.

This clonotype came up many times. V gene TRBV20-1 combines with J gene TRBJ2-1; 10 nucleotides match TRBD2. Per germline, CDR1 DFQATT and CDR2 SNEGSKA (reference sequence). The V segment lost 6 bases and the J segment 8 bases; nucleotides outside the gene matches: 10. The CDR3 contains 14 residues. The DNA of the CDR3 is TGCAGTGCCCGCCCGCCTAGCGGGAGTGATGAGCAGTTCTTC. As protein: CSARPPSGSDEQFF.

In its sample, this clonotype was seen many times. A read error may produce the germline difference seen at one junction end. The V call is TRBV7-2, the J call TRBJ2-5; possible D gene TRBD1, 5 bases. CDR3 length: 9 amino acids. The germline gives CDR1 SGHTA, CDR2 FQGNSA. CDR3 sequence: CASSPEDSF. DNA for the CDR3: TGTGCCAGCAGCCCCGAAGACAGCTTC.

This clonotype was counted many times. The V and J genes are TRBV11-2 and TRBJ1-1, with a possible D match to TRBD1 (6 bases). The CDR3 runs to 18 residues. In germline, CDR1 is SGHAT, CDR2 FQNNGV. V was cut by 5 bases and J by 3 bases, with 25 bases left in between. Here the CDR3 DNA reads TGTGCCAGCAGCCCCCTAGGTGGGGGGCAAGTCGGGGACACTGAAGCTTTCTTT. Its protein product is CASSPLGGGQVGDTEAFF.

In this sample, this clonotype turned up many times. The chain is built from TRBV7-2 and TRBJ2-5, with D perhaps matching TRBD2 (6 bases). V lost 5 bases, J lost 2 bases, and 18 bases lay in between. CDR1 SGHTA and CDR2 FQGNSA come from the germline V gene. The CDR3 length is 16 residues. The DNA for the CDR3 is TGTGCCAGCAGCCCTCCGGGACTTCGTGAACAAGAGACCCAGTACTTC. Translating it yields CASSPPGLREQETQYF.

This clonotype was detected ten times or more. The chain carries TRBV7-2 and TRBJ2-3; D perhaps matches TRBD2 (5 bases). The V gene lost 5 bases and the J gene lost 3 bases, with 15 bases spanning the gap. Looked up from germline, CDR1 is SGHTA and CDR2 is FQGNSA. The CDR3 is 15 amino acids. CDR3: CASSTGLGETDTQYF. The DNA for the CDR3 is TGTGCCAGCAGCACCGGACTCGGGGAAACAGATACGCAGTATTTT.